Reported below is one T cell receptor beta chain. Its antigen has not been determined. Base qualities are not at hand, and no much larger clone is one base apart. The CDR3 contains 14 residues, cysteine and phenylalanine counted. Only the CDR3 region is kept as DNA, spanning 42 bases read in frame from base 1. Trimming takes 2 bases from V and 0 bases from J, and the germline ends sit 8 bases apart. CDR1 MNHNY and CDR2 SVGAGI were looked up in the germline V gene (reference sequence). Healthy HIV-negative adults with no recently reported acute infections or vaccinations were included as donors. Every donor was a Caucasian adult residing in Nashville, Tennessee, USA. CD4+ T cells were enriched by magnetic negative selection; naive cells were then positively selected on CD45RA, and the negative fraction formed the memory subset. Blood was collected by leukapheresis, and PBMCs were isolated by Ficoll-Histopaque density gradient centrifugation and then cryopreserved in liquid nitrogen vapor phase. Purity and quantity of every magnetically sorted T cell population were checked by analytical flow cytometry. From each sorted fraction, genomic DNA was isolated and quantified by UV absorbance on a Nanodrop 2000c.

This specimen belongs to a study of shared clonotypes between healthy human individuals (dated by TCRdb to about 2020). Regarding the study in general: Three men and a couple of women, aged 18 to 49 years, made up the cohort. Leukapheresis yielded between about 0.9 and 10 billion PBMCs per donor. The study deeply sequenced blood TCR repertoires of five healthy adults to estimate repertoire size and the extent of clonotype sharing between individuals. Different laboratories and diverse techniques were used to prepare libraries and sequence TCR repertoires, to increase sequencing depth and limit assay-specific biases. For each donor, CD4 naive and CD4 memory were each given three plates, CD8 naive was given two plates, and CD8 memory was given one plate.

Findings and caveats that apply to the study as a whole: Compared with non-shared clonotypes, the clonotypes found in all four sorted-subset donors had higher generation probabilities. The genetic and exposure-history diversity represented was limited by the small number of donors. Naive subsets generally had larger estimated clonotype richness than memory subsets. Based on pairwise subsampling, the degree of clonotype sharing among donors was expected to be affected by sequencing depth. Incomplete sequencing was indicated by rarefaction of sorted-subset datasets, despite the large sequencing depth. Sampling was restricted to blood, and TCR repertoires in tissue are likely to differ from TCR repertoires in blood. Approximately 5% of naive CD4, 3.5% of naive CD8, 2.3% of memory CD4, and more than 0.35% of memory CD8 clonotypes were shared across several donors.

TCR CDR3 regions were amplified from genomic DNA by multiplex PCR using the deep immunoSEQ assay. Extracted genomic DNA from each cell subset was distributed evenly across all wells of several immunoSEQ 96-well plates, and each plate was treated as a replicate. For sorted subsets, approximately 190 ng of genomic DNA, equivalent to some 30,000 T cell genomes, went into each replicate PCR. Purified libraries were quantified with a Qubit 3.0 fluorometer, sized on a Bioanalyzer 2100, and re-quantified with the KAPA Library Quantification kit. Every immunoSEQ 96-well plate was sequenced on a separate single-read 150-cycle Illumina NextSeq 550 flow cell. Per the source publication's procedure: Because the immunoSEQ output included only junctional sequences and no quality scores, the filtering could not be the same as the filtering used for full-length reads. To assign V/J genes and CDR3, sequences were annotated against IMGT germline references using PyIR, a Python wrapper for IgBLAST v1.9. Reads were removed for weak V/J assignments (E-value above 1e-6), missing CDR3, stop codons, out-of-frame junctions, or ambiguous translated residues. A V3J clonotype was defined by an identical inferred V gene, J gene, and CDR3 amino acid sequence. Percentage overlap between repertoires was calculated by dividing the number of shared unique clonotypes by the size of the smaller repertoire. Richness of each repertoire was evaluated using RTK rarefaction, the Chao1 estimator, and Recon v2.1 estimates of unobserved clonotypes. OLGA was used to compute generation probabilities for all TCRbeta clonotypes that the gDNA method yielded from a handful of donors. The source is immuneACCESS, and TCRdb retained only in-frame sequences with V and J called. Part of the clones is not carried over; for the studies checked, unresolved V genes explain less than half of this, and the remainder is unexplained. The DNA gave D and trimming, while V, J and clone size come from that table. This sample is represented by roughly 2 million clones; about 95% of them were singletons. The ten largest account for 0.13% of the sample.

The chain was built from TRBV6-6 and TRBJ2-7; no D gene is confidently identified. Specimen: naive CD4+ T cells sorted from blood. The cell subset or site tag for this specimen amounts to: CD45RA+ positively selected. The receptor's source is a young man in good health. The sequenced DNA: TGTGCCAGCAGTTACGGGCAGGTCTCCTACGAGCAGTACTTC. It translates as CASSYGQVSYEQYF.